This entry features one T cell receptor (beta chain) sequence. The data were obtained in a study of blood T cell repertoires in COVID-19. This table comes from immunoSEQ multiplex PCR, and its TCRdb copy is limited to in-frame clones, with some not included. The data show 90,000 to 130,000 clones, 88% seen once. Germline V lookup: CDR1 MNHEY, CDR2 SVGAGI. CDR3 length equals 14 residues. The germline V and J ends were trimmed by 2 bases and 5 bases, with 7 bases remaining between them. Sample: peripheral blood. The chain carries TRBV6-5 and TRBJ1-6; D is possibly TRBD1 (5 bases). The source is a woman between 50 and 59 years old with acute or convalescent COVID-19. The CDR3 protein is CASSYGADNSPLHF. The CDR3 DNA follows: TGTGCCAGCAGTTACGGGGCGGATAATTCACCCCTCCACTTT.